The 20 T cell receptor beta chains below come from one sample, sequenced in a study of blood T cell repertoires in COVID-19. TCRdb's table, derived via immunoSEQ multiplex PCR, lists solely in-frame clones and lacks some. Of approximately 300,000 clones in the sample, roughly 89% were seen once. Sequenced: PBMCs or T cells enriched from blood (not recorded which). The source of these receptors is a woman younger than 45 who had recovered from COVID-19.

J is TRBJ1-2 and V is TRBV6-5, with D unresolved. With 0 bases removed from V and 7 bases from J, the gap between germline ends came to 12 bases. CDR3 length: 14 residues. Germline CDR1 and CDR2: MNHEY and SVGAGI. CDR3: CASSYSTGLGGYTF. The DNA of the CDR3 is TGTGCCAGCAGTTACTCGACGGGGTTAGGTGGCTACACCTTC.

The DNA for the CDR3 is TGTGCCAGCAGCTCACGTACAGGGTCCGGGGCCAACGTCCTGACTTTC. Its translation: CASSSRTGSGANVLTF. The rearrangement joins TRBV13 to TRBJ2-6; D is perhaps TRBD1 (6 bases). Deletions cut 4 bases from V and 4 bases from J, with 14 bases between. The CDR3 sequence is 16 residues long. Germline CDR1 and CDR2: PRHDT and FYEKMQ (reference sequence).

This chain uses TRBV4-1 with TRBJ1-1; D may be TRBD1 (6 bases). The V end was cut by 4 bases, the J end by 0 bases, with 15 bases between. Germline V gene lookup returns CDR1 MGHRA and CDR2 YSYEKL. The CDR3 extends over 16 amino acids. CDR3 sequence: CASSLRGGQLNTEAFF. The CDR3 DNA reads TGCGCCAGCAGCCTCCGCGGGGGGCAACTGAACACTGAAGCTTTCTTT.

The chain employs TRBV18 and TRBJ1-1; D is unresolved. Germline loops: CDR1 KGHSH, CDR2 LQKENI. V was cut by 0 bases and J by 6 bases, with 11 bases left in between. CDR3 length: 14 amino acids. DNA for the CDR3: TGTGCCAGCTCACCACCGGATCAGGCTCCTGAAGCTTTCTTT. It yields the protein CASSPPDQAPEAFF.

V is TRBV29-1 and J is TRBJ1-4; maybe TRBD1 (5 bases). The V end was cut by 6 bases, the J end by 12 bases, with 14 bases between. Germline CDR1 is SQVTM and CDR2 is ANQGSEA. This CDR3 comprises 11 residues. CDR3 nucleotides: TGCAGCGTGGCTGGGACTGCGGAACTGTTTTTT. Its protein product is CSVAGTAELFF.

This clone was seen just once. The chain carries TRBV6-5 and TRBJ1-2; D might be TRBD1 (6 bases). Germline CDR1 reads MNHEY; CDR2 reads SVGAGI. This CDR3 has 15 residues. V dropped 2 bases and J dropped 7 bases, with 17 bases sitting between them. The chain's CDR3 is CASSYTGIMGAGYTF. CDR3 nucleotides: TGTGCCAGCAGTTACACAGGGATAATGGGGGCTGGCTACACCTTC.

The rearrangement joins TRBV19 to TRBJ1-5; the D gene is possibly TRBD1 (6 bases). CDR1 and CDR2 (germline): LNHDA, SQIVND (reference sequence). The length of the CDR3 is 13 residues. Trimming took off 5 bases at V and 7 bases at J, with 12 bases between the two ends. CDR3 amino acids: CASSAHRAQPQHF. For the CDR3, the DNA is TGTGCCAGTAGTGCCCACAGGGCGCAGCCCCAGCATTTT.

This clone has more than one count but fewer than ten. The rearrangement uses TRBV3-1 (or the pseudogene TRBV3-2) and TRBJ1-2; tentative D call: TRBD1 (6 bases). The germline V gene encodes CDR1 LGHDT and CDR2 YNNKEL (reference sequence). V shed 4 bases and J shed 4 bases, with 13 bases lying between them. The CDR3 length is 14 residues. The CDR3 nucleotides read TGTGCCAGCAGCCGCGCGGACAGTAGCTATGGCTACACCTTC. Its translation is CASSRADSSYGYTF.

The gene calls are TRBV29-1 and TRBJ2-7, with 12 bases identical to TRBD1. V shed 0 bases, J shed 5 bases, and the junction held 5 bases outside the gene matches. In germline, CDR1 is SQVTM, CDR2 ANQGSEA. The CDR3 spans 15 residues. This chain's CDR3 is CSVEDRDRGRDEQYF. The CDR3 DNA follows: TGCAGCGTTGAAGATCGGGACAGGGGGCGCGACGAGCAGTACTTC.

The chain couples TRBV30 to TRBJ2-3, with a possible D match to TRBD2 (6 bases). Between the trimmed V and J ends, which lost 1 base and 3 bases, there was a span of 11 bases. The germline CDR1 and CDR2 sequences are GTSNPN and SVGIG (reference sequence). This CDR3 has 14 residues. CDR3 protein: CAWSEPGLTDTQYF. The CDR3 nucleotides read TGTGCCTGGAGTGAGCCGGGACTTACAGATACGCAGTATTTT.

The chain joins TRBV29-1 to TRBJ1-4, with D possibly matching TRBD1 (6 bases). Germline values: CDR1 SQVTM, CDR2 ANQGSEA. The CDR3 has 13 amino acids. V shed 7 bases and J shed 8 bases, with 17 bases lying between them. This CDR3 reads CSATRGIGEKLFF. Here the CDR3 DNA reads TGCAGCGCCACCAGGGGTATAGGGGAAAAACTGTTTTTT.

V usage is TRBV9 and J usage is TRBJ2-7; 11 bases line up with TRBD2. The CDR3 consists of 17 residues. The junction had 11 bases not matched to a gene; V was cut back by 4 bases and J by 2 bases. Per germline, CDR1 SGDLS and CDR2 YYNGEE. The CDR3 reads CASSPSRGLAEAYEQYF. CDR3 bases: TGTGCCAGCAGCCCCTCTAGGGGACTAGCGGAAGCCTACGAGCAGTACTTC.

The V call is TRBV28, the J call TRBJ2-1; D might be TRBD2 (5 bases). The germline CDR1 and CDR2 sequences are MDHEN and SYDVKM. V was pared by 8 bases and J by 0 bases, with 17 bases between. The CDR3 length is 16 residues. This chain's CDR3 is CASLGRGRRSYNEQFF. DNA of the CDR3: TGTGCCAGCCTTGGGAGAGGCAGGCGCTCCTACAATGAGCAGTTCTTC. Filled out from reference TRBV28 and TRBJ2-1, the complete variable domain reads DVKVTQSSRYLVKRTGEKVFLECVQDMDHENMFWYRQDPGLGLRLIYFSYDVKMKEKGDIPEGYSVSREKKERFSLILESASTNQTSMYLCASLGRGRRSYNEQFFGPGTRLTVL.

This clone was found once. This chain connects TRBV27 to TRBJ2-7, with D possibly being TRBD2 (6 bases). CDR1 is MNHEY, CDR2 SMNVEV, per germline (reference sequence). The CDR3 sequence is 14 residues long. V was cut by 6 bases and J by 4 bases, with 16 bases left in between. This CDR3 reads CASSQQRVPYEQYF. The CDR3 DNA follows: TGTGCCAGCAGCCAACAGCGGGTTCCTTACGAGCAGTACTTC.

The chain is built from TRBV29-1 and TRBJ2-1, with a tentative D call TRBD2 (5 bases). This CDR3 contains 15 residues. The V end lost 2 bases, the J end lost 1 base, and 12 bases lay between the germline ends. The germline gives CDR1 SQVTM, CDR2 ANQGSEA. Written as DNA, the CDR3 is TGCAGCGTTGAAACAATACTAGATTCCTACAATGAGCAGTTCTTC. Translated: CSVETILDSYNEQFF.

J is TRBJ1-2 and V is TRBV28; TRBD1 aligns across 7 bases. This CDR3 region has 13 residues. Germline values: CDR1 MDHEN, CDR2 SYDVKM. The J segment lost 8 bases and the V segment lost 9 bases, leaving 12 bases of the junction unmatched. The CDR3 nucleotides are TGTGCCAGTAAAGGGGACAGCCCTGAGGGCTACACCTTC. It encodes CASKGDSPEGYTF.

The chain links TRBV7-2 to TRBJ2-1; the D gene is possibly TRBD2 (6 bases). The CDR3 totals 16 residues. Germline V CDR1 and CDR2: SGHTA, FQGNSA. The ends were cut back, 6 bases at V and 0 bases at J, with 15 bases in the middle. The CDR3 DNA follows: TGTGCCAGCAGATACTCGGGACTCAGCTCCTACAATGAGCAGTTCTTC. It codes for CASRYSGLSSYNEQFF.

CDR3 coding DNA: TGTGCCAGCAGTTCCACCCAGACAGTTTTCTGGAAAAACTATGGCTACACCTTC. It encodes CASSSTQTVFWKNYGYTF. The J gene is TRBJ1-2, the V gene TRBV28, with a tentative D call TRBD1 (5 bases). The germline V gene has CDR1 MDHEN and CDR2 SYDVKM. V was cut by 4 bases and J by 2 bases, with 23 bases left in between. The CDR3 runs to 18 residues.

This clone was recorded a few times. The chain joins TRBV11-2 to TRBJ1-6; TRBD1 matches 7 bases. Germline assignment: CDR1 SGHAT and CDR2 FQNNGV. Trimming took 5 bases from V and 4 from J; bases not matched to a gene: 8. CDR3 length: 16 amino acids. The CDR3 DNA sequence: TGTGCCAGCAGCAGTGCAGGGGGGCCTTATAATTCACCCCTCCACTTT. This translates into CASSSAGGPYNSPLHF.

V and J are TRBV10-3 and TRBJ2-2; 8 bases fit TRBD2. The V and J ends lost 7 bases and 6 bases, in that order; junction bases with no gene match: 10. Germline V CDR1 and CDR2: ENHRY, SYGVKD. The length of the CDR3 is 15 residues. Here the CDR3 reads CAITPGREVAGELFF. CDR3 bases: TGTGCCATCACCCCTGGGCGGGAGGTGGCCGGGGAGCTGTTTTTT.